This TCR beta chain was identified during a study of T-cell reconstitution after alpha-beta-depleted transplantation in children. The length of the CDR3 is 16 residues. Unmatched junction bases numbered 5, after V lost 1 base and J lost 0 bases. Germline V gives CDR1 DFQATT, CDR2 SNEGSKA (reference sequence). Unique molecular identifiers featured in how the TCRbeta library was prepared. TCRdb re-called the PCR reads through MiXCR, storing one row per CDR3 protein. The data hold under 150,000 distinct CDR3 sequences, with more than 9.5% observed a single time. The sequence came from a girl less than two years old who had a stem cell transplant for combined immunodeficiency, so the T cells may come from the graft donor. Here the sequenced sample was PBMCs, mostly from graft donor cells, taken 180 days after TCRalphabeta/CD19-depleted stem cell transplant. The rearrangement joins TRBV20-1 to TRBJ2-1; 8 bases fit TRBD2. The CDR3 loop is CSARVARGASYNEQFF. DNA of the CDR3: TGCAGTGCTAGAGTGGCGCGGGGGGCCTCCTACAATGAGCAGTTCTTC.